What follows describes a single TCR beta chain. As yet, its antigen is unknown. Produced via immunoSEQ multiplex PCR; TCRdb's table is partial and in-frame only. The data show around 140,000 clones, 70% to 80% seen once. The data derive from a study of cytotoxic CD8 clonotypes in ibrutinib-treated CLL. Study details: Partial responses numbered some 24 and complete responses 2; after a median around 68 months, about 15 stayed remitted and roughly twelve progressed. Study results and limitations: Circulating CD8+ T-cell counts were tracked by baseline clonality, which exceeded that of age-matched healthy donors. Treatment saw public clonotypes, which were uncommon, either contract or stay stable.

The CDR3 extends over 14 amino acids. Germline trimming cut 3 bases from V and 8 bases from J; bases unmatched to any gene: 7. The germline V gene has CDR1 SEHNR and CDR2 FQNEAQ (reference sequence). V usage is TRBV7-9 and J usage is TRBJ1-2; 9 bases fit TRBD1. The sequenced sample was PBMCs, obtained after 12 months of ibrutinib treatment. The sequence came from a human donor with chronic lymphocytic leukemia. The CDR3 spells CASSFSGTGKGYTF. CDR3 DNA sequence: TGTGCCAGCAGCTTCTCCGGGACAGGGAAAGGCTACACCTTC.